This T cell receptor beta chain appears in the sequencing data of a study of blood T cells in healthy people across ages. Comment on this clonotype: Its target is unknown.

Study-level points and caveats: Strong correlation linked observed beta diversity and percent naive T cells. With age, beta diversity per million T cells declined roughly linearly, significantly by around 43.

It was with a sample-barcoded 5' primer and a J-beta primer mix that a second PCR of roughly 7 to 12 cycles was run. In TCRdb, the 5' RACE reads were re-called with MiXCR into one record per CDR3 protein. The data hold roughly 800,000 distinct CDR3 sequences, with roughly 35% observed a single time. The length of the CDR3 is 13 residues. Trimming took off 4 bases at V and 5 bases at J, with 11 bases between the two ends. Per germline, CDR1 MNHEY and CDR2 SVGAGI. The sequence derives from a man aged 18 to 29 in good health. Sequences were obtained from blood. The rearrangement joins TRBV6-5 to TRBJ2-5; D uncertain. The CDR3 nucleotides are TGTGCCAGCAGTTTGGCGCGGACGGAGACCCAGTACTTC. Protein product: CASSLARTETQYF.